This TCR beta chain was found in a study of cytomegalovirus exposure and HLA in healthy donors. The donors gave bone marrow, and they were healthy. There were likely unrecorded immune exposures, though donors were nominally healthy when sampled. PCR amplification relied on 60 Vbeta primers (plus 13 Jbeta primers). Clones were sequenced by immunoSEQ multiplex PCR, and TCRdb holds only the in-frame ones, with some missing. Its clone listing holds about 200,000 clones. Germline CDR1 is SGDLS and CDR2 is YYNGEE. The V segment lost 7 bases and the J segment 0 bases; nucleotides outside the gene matches: 16. The CDR3 contains 18 residues.

The material sequenced was PBMCs. This clonotype was obtained from a man aged 25 to 45 in good health and CMV-seronegative. The chain joins TRBV9 to TRBJ1-3, with 7 bases matching TRBD1. The CDR3 region is CASGEPRTGRSSGNTIYF. The DNA of the CDR3 is TGTGCCAGCGGGGAACCTCGGACAGGTCGATCCTCTGGAAACACCATATATTTT.